A selection of T cell receptor beta chains follows, all from one sample in a study of blood T cells in healthy people across ages. TCRdb itself ran the 5' RACE reads through MiXCR, one entry per CDR3 protein. The profile shows more than 650,000 distinct CDR3 sequences, roughly 20% of them singletons. The sequencing input was blood. These receptors were collected from a man in his sixties or seventies in good health. Both conserved end residues are part of each CDR3. Fields, in order: D gene, V gene, clone size, J gene, CDR3 protein, CDR3 DNA. The D gene is left open where the match is weak. Size is omitted from some rows. Given values are once, few, many or a class for expanded clones.

TRBD1	TRBV6-5	once	TRBJ1-6	CASSRGQTNNSPLHF	TGTGCCAGCAGTAGGGGACAGACCAATAATTCACCCCTCCACTTT
NA	TRBV11-2	NA	TRBJ2-5	CASSPQGPGYPQETQYF	TGTGCCAGCAGCCCCCAAGGGCCGGGGTATCCCCAAGAGACCCAGTACTTC
TRBD1	TRBV4-3	few	TRBJ1-4	CASSRSGQVATNEKLFF	TGCGCCAGCAGCCGGAGTGGACAGGTTGCAACTAATGAAAAACTGTTTTTT
NA	TRBV12-3/TRBV12-4	few	TRBJ2-3	CASTDRDTQYF	TGTGCCAGCACCGACCGGGATACGCAGTATTTT
NA	TRBV11-2	many	TRBJ2-5	CASSSGAQPQETQYF	TGTGCCAGCAGCTCCGGGGCACAGCCTCAAGAGACCCAGTACTTC
NA	TRBV19	NA	TRBJ1-5	CASSIGGHGSHQHF	TGTGCCAGTAGTATAGGCGGGCACGGATCTCACCAGCATTTT
NA	TRBV5-1	NA	TRBJ2-3	CASSRGRVDPSTDTQYF	TGCGCCAGCAGCAGAGGTCGCGTGGACCCTAGCACAGATACGCAGTATTTT
TRBD1	TRBV20-1	NA	TRBJ1-2	CSAGQGTGGYTF	TGCAGTGCTGGACAGGGAACAGGTGGCTACACCTTC
TRBD2	TRBV10-3	NA	TRBJ2-3	CAISQTNSGGYLDTQYF	TGTGCCATCAGTCAAACCAATAGCGGGGGGTACCTAGATACGCAGTATTTT
NA	TRBV9	NA	TRBJ2-5	CASSPMDLKTQYF	TGTGCCAGCAGCCCCATGGATTTGAAGACCCAGTACTTC
NA	TRBV5-5	many	TRBJ1-5	CASSPGLLYQPQHF	TGTGCCAGCAGCCCGGGACTTCTTTATCAGCCCCAGCATTTT
NA	TRBV18	few	TRBJ2-7	CASSPRQVVSYEQYF	TGTGCCAGCTCACCAAGACAGGTTGTCTCCTACGAGCAGTACTTC
NA	TRBV6-2/TRBV6-3	few	TRBJ2-7	CASIKTDLGGYEQYF	TGTGCCAGCATCAAAACCGACTTGGGCGGCTACGAGCAGTACTTC
TRBD1	TRBV6-1	few	TRBJ1-5	CASSTGTGGIVSNQPQHF	TGTGCCAGCAGTACCGGGACAGGGGGCATCGTGAGCAATCAGCCCCAGCATTTT
TRBD2	TRBV5-1	few	TRBJ2-7	CASSLVGSGGPNSYEQYF	TGCGCCAGCAGCTTGGTCGGTAGCGGGGGGCCGAACTCCTACGAGCAGTACTTC
TRBD2	TRBV7-2	few	TRBJ2-3	CASSRSSGSPDTQYF	TGTGCCAGCAGCCGCAGTAGCGGGAGCCCAGATACGCAGTATTTT
NA	TRBV5-1	few	TRBJ2-3	CASSLAGTGDTQYF	TGCGCCAGCAGCTTGGCAGGAACGGGAGATACGCAGTATTTT
NA	TRBV3-1	NA	TRBJ1-6	CASTPTDNSPLHF	TGTGCCAGCACCCCGACAGATAATTCACCCCTCCACTTT
TRBD1	TRBV4-1	few	TRBJ1-1	CASSQGTGLTEAFF	TGCGCCAGCAGCCAAGGGACAGGGTTGACTGAAGCTTTCTTT
NA	TRBV20-1	NA	TRBJ2-3	CSAARDPDTQYF	TGCAGTGCCGCCCGGGATCCAGATACGCAGTATTTT
TRBD2	TRBV24-1	few	TRBJ2-3	CATSDRGLAGDTQYF	TGTGCCACCAGTGATCGGGGACTAGCGGGAGATACGCAGTATTTT
NA	TRBV5-1	few	TRBJ2-3	CASSLVGGQADTQYF	TGCGCCAGCAGCTTGGTAGGGGGGCAGGCAGATACGCAGTATTTT
NA	TRBV29-1	many	TRBJ1-5	CSVGDRSNQPQHF	TGCAGCGTTGGTGACAGAAGCAATCAGCCCCAGCATTTT
TRBD2	TRBV5-1	NA	TRBJ2-3	CASSLVVTSGGTDTQYF	TGCGCCAGCAGCTTGGTTGTAACTAGCGGGGGCACAGATACGCAGTATTTT
TRBD2	TRBV30	NA	TRBJ2-3	CASAGLAGVDTQYF	TGTGCCTCCGCCGGACTAGCGGGAGTAGATACGCAGTATTTT
NA	TRBV2	NA	TRBJ2-6	CASSEVTSGANVLTF	TGTGCCAGCAGTGAGGTCACCTCTGGGGCCAACGTCCTGACTTTC
NA	TRBV11-2	NA	TRBJ1-4	CASSSMRAREKLFF	TGTGCCAGCAGCTCCATGAGGGCAAGAGAAAAACTGTTTTTT
NA	TRBV15	NA	TRBJ2-3	CATSRDTDSLLDAQYF	TGTGCCACCAGCAGAGATACCGACTCGCTGTTGGATGCGCAGTATTTT
NA	TRBV28	NA	TRBJ1-2	CASLAPSGYTF	TGTGCCAGCCTCGCCCCTAGCGGCTACACCTTC
TRBD1	TRBV27	NA	TRBJ2-4	CASSLLQGSYIQYF	TGTGCCAGCAGTTTATTACAGGGGAGCTACATTCAGTACTTC
TRBD2	TRBV12-5	NA	TRBJ2-5	CASGQRLAGGRETQYF	TGTGCTAGTGGGCAAAGACTAGCGGGAGGAAGGGAGACCCAGTACTTC
NA	TRBV29-1	NA	TRBJ2-1	CSVDIVYEQFF	TGCAGCGTTGATATAGTGTATGAGCAGTTCTTC
NA	TRBV5-1	few	TRBJ1-1	CASSSGMRGGWTEAFF	TGCGCCAGCAGCTCTGGGATGAGGGGCGGTTGGACTGAAGCTTTCTTT
NA	TRBV7-2	NA	TRBJ2-7	CASSLGGTKRHEQYF	TGTGCCAGCAGCCTCGGCGGCACCAAAAGGCACGAGCAGTACTTC
NA	TRBV6-5	NA	TRBJ2-5	CASSPHGRSQETQYF	TGTGCCAGCAGTCCTCACGGGAGAAGTCAAGAGACCCAGTACTTC
TRBD2	TRBV7-2	NA	TRBJ2-1	CASSLGASGRIYNEQFF	TGTGCCAGCAGCTTAGGGGCTAGCGGGAGGATATACAATGAGCAGTTCTTC
NA	TRBV6-6	NA	TRBJ1-1	CASSPKTRNTEAFF	TGTGCCAGCAGCCCAAAGACAAGGAACACTGAAGCTTTCTTT
NA	TRBV12-3/TRBV12-4	NA	TRBJ1-2	CASSFSPGLYGYTF	TGTGCCAGCAGTTTCTCCCCAGGGCTCTATGGCTACACCTTC
NA	TRBV7-8	NA	TRBJ1-5	CASSLLEGPEHF	TGTGCCAGCAGCCTACTCGAGGGGCCCGAGCATTTT
TRBD1	TRBV12-3/TRBV12-4	few	TRBJ1-4	CASSFRDRGLELFF	TGTGCCAGCAGTTTCCGGGACAGGGGGCTAGAACTGTTTTTT
NA	TRBV18	few	TRBJ1-1	CASSGSGKAEAFF	TGTGCCAGCTCAGGGTCGGGGAAGGCTGAAGCTTTCTTT
NA	TRBV6-2/TRBV6-3	few	TRBJ2-1	CASSYELGNGSPYNEQFF	TGTGCCAGCAGTTACGAGTTGGGTAACGGGAGCCCTTACAATGAGCAGTTCTTC
NA	TRBV5-6	NA	TRBJ2-5	CASSYMETQYF	TGTGCCAGCAGCTACATGGAGACCCAGTACTTC
NA	TRBV29-1	many	TRBJ1-1	CSGADYEAFF	TGCAGCGGTGCAGATTACGAAGCTTTCTTT
NA	TRBV7-9	NA	TRBJ1-1	CASSLRQEMNTEAFF	TGTGCCAGCAGCTTACGACAGGAAATGAACACTGAAGCTTTCTTT
NA	TRBV12-3/TRBV12-4	NA	TRBJ2-7	CASSLGLFSYEQYF	TGTGCCAGCAGTTTAGGACTATTTTCCTACGAGCAGTACTTC
NA	TRBV24-1	few	TRBJ1-2	CATSDGTGGYTF	TGTGCCACCAGTGACGGGACCGGTGGCTACACCTTC
NA	TRBV28	many	TRBJ1-1	CASITSGSGYAREAFF	TGTGCCAGCATTACTTCCGGGTCGGGGTACGCCAGAGAAGCTTTCTTT
NA	TRBV20-1	few	TRBJ2-5	CSARDSYRGVETQYF	TGCAGTGCTAGAGATTCTTATAGGGGGGTAGAGACCCAGTACTTC
NA	TRBV6-2/TRBV6-3	NA	TRBJ1-1	CASNRRAVNTEAFF	TGTGCCAGCAACCGGAGGGCGGTGAACACTGAAGCTTTCTTT
TRBD2	TRBV4-2	NA	TRBJ2-3	CASSQDPASGGPGTQYF	TGTGCCAGCAGCCAAGATCCAGCTAGCGGGGGCCCGGGTACGCAGTATTTT
NA	TRBV9	NA	TRBJ2-3	CASSAFGGHGTDTQYF	TGTGCCAGCAGCGCCTTTGGGGGGCACGGCACAGATACGCAGTATTTT
NA	TRBV7-9	NA	TRBJ2-5	CASSLGDWRETQYF	TGTGCCAGCAGCTTAGGTGACTGGCGGGAGACCCAGTACTTC
NA	TRBV5-1	few	TRBJ1-3	CASSRAQDHSGNTIYF	TGCGCCAGCAGCCGGGCGCAGGACCACTCTGGAAACACCATATATTTT
NA	TRBV12-3/TRBV12-4	NA	TRBJ1-1	CASSLGTVDTEAFF	TGTGCCAGCAGTCTCGGGACCGTTGACACTGAAGCTTTCTTT
TRBD1	TRBV12-3/TRBV12-4	few	TRBJ1-6	CASTPTGVSPLHF	TGTGCCAGCACACCTACAGGGGTTTCACCCCTCCACTTT
TRBD2	TRBV12-3/TRBV12-4	many	TRBJ2-5	CASRSSLAAYQETQYF	TGTGCCAGCAGATCCTCACTAGCGGCGTACCAAGAGACCCAGTACTTC